This passage covers 7 T cell receptor beta chains from one sample sequenced in a study of T cell responses to AZD1222 COVID-19 vaccine. The repertoire was sequenced with immunoSEQ multiplex PCR; TCRdb's copy has only in-frame clones and lacks some. The sample lists 55,000 to 60,000 clones, roughly 85% occurring once. Sample: peripheral blood, taken on day 0 of MenACWY control vaccination. Receptors originate from an adult in good health.

The V call is TRBV2, the J call TRBJ2-7, with TRBD2 identical over 10 bases. Germline values: CDR1 SNHLY, CDR2 FYNNEI. V trimming: 11 bases; J trimming: 0 bases; junction bases outside the gene matches: 16. This CDR3 region has 17 residues. In DNA form, the CDR3 reads TGTGCCGCAGCCGGGACTAGCGACCAAACTGGCTCCTACGAGCAGTACTTC. It specifies CAAAGTSDQTGSYEQYF.

The chain couples TRBV15 to TRBJ2-7; 9 bases are a match to TRBD1. The CDR3 loop spans 15 amino acids. CDR1 is LNHNV and CDR2 is YYDKDF in the germline V gene (reference sequence). Trimming removed 2 bases from V and 3 bases from J; junction bases left unmatched: 5. The CDR3 spells CATSRLGTGFYEQYF. The CDR3 nucleotides read TGTGCCACCAGCAGATTGGGGACAGGGTTCTACGAGCAGTACTTC.

The chain joins TRBV28 to TRBJ2-3, with 9 bases lining up with TRBD1. V lost 5 bases, J lost 4 bases, and 19 bases stayed unmatched. The CDR3 spans 19 residues. CDR1 MDHEN and CDR2 SYDVKM come from the germline V gene. The CDR3 region is CASSSPGTGWATRADTQYF. DNA of the CDR3: TGTGCCAGCAGTAGTCCCGGGACAGGGTGGGCGACTAGGGCAGATACGCAGTATTTT.

This sequence joins TRBV5-4 and TRBJ2-3; D is unresolved. The germline V gene encodes CDR1 SGHNT and CDR2 YYREEE (reference sequence). This CDR3 has 12 amino acids. V dropped 4 bases and J dropped 2 bases, with 5 bases sitting between them. CDR3 sequence: CASSRYTDTQYF. In nucleotides, the CDR3 is TGTGCCAGCAGCCGCTACACAGATACGCAGTATTTT.

A single count supports this clone. The chain employs TRBV6-1 and TRBJ2-1; TRBD2 aligns across 10 bases. Per germline, CDR1 MNHNS and CDR2 SASEGT. V was pared by 2 bases and J by 9 bases, with 19 bases of the junction left unmatched. This CDR3 spans 19 amino acids. The CDR3 coding sequence is TGTGCCAGCAGTGAACAATGGATAGCGGGGGGCCTAGGAGGGAGTGAGCAGTTCTTC. Encoded protein: CASSEQWIAGGLGGSEQFF.

This clone was seen just once. This chain uses TRBV9 with TRBJ1-1; tentatively, D is TRBD1 (5 bases). The V gene lost 5 bases and the J gene lost 1 base, with 12 bases spanning the gap. Germline V CDR1 and CDR2: SGDLS, YYNGEE. The CDR3 totals 14 residues. CDR3 residues: CASRAGLQNTEAFF. The CDR3 nucleotides are TGTGCCAGCAGGGCGGGGCTCCAGAACACTGAAGCTTTCTTT.

This chain connects TRBV18 to TRBJ2-7, with unresolved D. Germline V gives CDR1 KGHSH, CDR2 LQKENI. The CDR3 length is 15 residues. V dropped 3 bases and J dropped 2 bases, with 14 bases sitting between them. In nucleotides, the CDR3 is TGTGCCAGCTCACCTCAGACTCACCTAACCTACGAGCAGTACTTC. This encodes CASSPQTHLTYEQYF.